Reported below is one T cell receptor (beta chain). This entry belongs to a study of T cells in Graves' hyperthyroidism and ophthalmopathy. TCR beta CDR3 sequences were amplified from RNA transcripts. The TCR CDR3 first-round RT-PCR relied on the HTBI primer set. Each CDR3 protein gets one entry after TCRdb re-called the multiplex PCR reads with MiXCR. The data show about 500,000 distinct CDR3 sequences, 15% to 20% seen once. Looked up from germline, CDR1 is MNHEY and CDR2 is SVGEGT. V was shortened by 7 bases and J by 3 bases, with 10 bases between the two germline ends. The CDR3 runs 12 residues. The authors obtained PBMCs from about 9.5 ml of fresh peripheral blood.

This TCR came from a woman aged 18-35 years with Graves' hyperthyroidism. Source material: blood. The chain links TRBV6-2 or TRBV6-3 to TRBJ2-7, with D perhaps matching TRBD1 or TRBD2 (6 bases each). The CDR3 DNA follows: TGTGCCAGCAAAAAGGGGGGCTACGAGCAGTACTTC. Its translation: CASKKGGYEQYF.